What follows is one T cell receptor beta chain and its context. The data derive from a study of technical replicates of blood from a few donors. Using immunoSEQ multiplex PCR, the repertoire was profiled, and TCRdb retains in-frame clones only, with some absent. The repertoire includes 55,000 to 85,000 clones, approximately 96% of them detected once, and 0.2% to 0.25% sits in the top ten. V lost 1 base and J 4 bases, leaving 10 bases between the germline ends. Per the germline V gene, CDR1 is LNHNV and CDR2 is YYDKDF (reference sequence). The length of the CDR3 is 15 residues. The chain uses TRBV15 and TRBJ2-2; D is unclear. This TCR came from a human donor in good health. The sample consisted of T cells isolated from PBMCs. CDR3 coding DNA: TGTGCCACCAGCAGAGGACTGACTGGCACCGGGGAGCTGTTTTTT. The encoded protein is CATSRGLTGTGELFF.